This T cell receptor beta chain was found in a study of T cells in Graves' hyperthyroidism and ophthalmopathy. The V and J ends lost 4 bases and 2 bases, in that order; junction bases with no gene match: 8. The CDR3 runs 17 residues. Germline CDR1 SNHLY, CDR2 FYNNEI. Lactation, pregnancy, other autoimmune disease or uncontrolled infection led to exclusion of patients. This clonotype was recorded at least ten times. As yet, its antigen is unknown. RNA transcripts gave rise to amplified TCR beta CDR3 regions. TCR CDR3 regions were first amplified by RT-PCR with HTBI primers. In TCRdb, the multiplex PCR reads were re-called with MiXCR into one record per CDR3 protein. The sample carries around 690,000 distinct CDR3 sequences, 15% to 20% recorded once. Overall study findings and caveats: Most thyroid clonotypes that were expanded above 0.001 also turned up in blood.

V gene TRBV2 combines with J gene TRBJ2-6; 7 nucleotides line up with TRBD2. The material sequenced was blood. The sequence was collected from a middle-aged man with Graves' hyperthyroidism. The DNA of the CDR3 is TGTGCCAGCAGTGTGTCCGGGGGAGGGGCTGGGGCCAACGTCCTGACTTTC. Encoded protein: CASSVSGGGAGANVLTF.